A single sample gave rise to the 14 T cell receptor beta chains below, sequenced in a study of response to subunit inactivated influenza vaccine. TCRdb ran MiXCR on the RT-PCR reads and lists one entry per CDR3 protein. The sample holds some 540,000 distinct CDR3 sequences; under 30% are singletons and the top ten take under 3.5%. These same data were also listed under a study on T cells expressing NK-cell markers. From that second work: Libraries used 5'RACE template switching adding universal primer site and UMIs.

The sequenced sample was CD4+ T cells sorted from PBMCs, obtained about 13 days after vaccination. Receptor source: a man aged 50 or older who received an inactivated influenza vaccine.

This chain uses TRBV7-8 with TRBJ1-5; TRBD1 might be the D (5 bases). The V gene lost 4 bases and the J gene lost 9 bases, with 13 bases spanning the gap. This CDR3 is 13 amino acids long. In germline, CDR1 is SGHVS, CDR2 FQNEAQ. The CDR3 protein is CASSYRDGRPQHF. The DNA of the CDR3 is TGTGCCAGCAGCTACCGGGACGGCCGGCCCCAGCATTTT.

The rearrangement links TRBV24-1 to TRBJ2-1; D could derive from TRBD1 or TRBD2 (6 bases each). The CDR3 is 16 amino acids. The germline V and J ends were trimmed by 0 bases and 8 bases, with 16 bases remaining between them. Germline V gene lookup returns CDR1 KGHDR and CDR2 SFDVKD. CDR3 sequence: CATSDLPGTRGDEQFF. In DNA, the CDR3 is TGTGCCACCAGTGATTTGCCTGGGACGAGGGGGGATGAGCAGTTCTTC.

The chain joins TRBV7-2 to TRBJ2-2; 7 nucleotides line up with TRBD1. Trimming removed 5 bases from V and 5 bases from J; junction bases left unmatched: 2. Germline CDR1 and CDR2: SGHTA and FQGNSA. There are 13 residues in the CDR3. The CDR3 region has the DNA TGTGCCAGCAGCCAGACAGGGACCGGGGAGCTGTTTTTT. Protein: CASSQTGTGELFF.

This clonotype was seen more than once but under ten times. This rearrangement joins TRBV10-3 to TRBJ2-3, with D perhaps given as TRBD1 or TRBD2 (6 bases each). CDR1 ENHRY and CDR2 SYGVKD come from the germline V gene. V was trimmed by 0 bases and J by 0 bases, leaving 10 bases between them. This CDR3 region has 16 residues. The CDR3 DNA reads as TGTGCCATCAGTGAGTCGGGCGGGACAAGCACAGATACGCAGTATTTT. Translated, it gives CAISESGGTSTDTQYF.

This clonotype appeared once. The gene calls are TRBV6-2 or TRBV6-3 and TRBJ2-3; D call uncertain. This CDR3 is built from 14 residues. V lost 3 bases and J lost 2, with 9 bases in between. Germline values: CDR1 MNHEY, CDR2 SVGEGT. DNA for the CDR3: TGTGCCAGCAGTTATCCTCCGTCCACAGATACGCAGTATTTT. It yields the protein CASSYPPSTDTQYF.

There are many counts of this clonotype. The chain employs TRBV20-1 and TRBJ2-3; D unresolved. Germline CDR1 and CDR2: DFQATT and SNEGSKA (reference sequence). CDR3 length equals 12 residues. V lost 3 bases and J lost 3, with 7 bases in between. CDR3 region: CSASHFTDTQYF. In DNA form, the CDR3 reads TGCAGTGCTAGTCACTTTACAGATACGCAGTATTTT.

This clonotype turned up a few times. The rearrangement links TRBV18 to TRBJ2-7; D remains unclear. V lost 5 bases and J 0 bases, leaving 8 bases between the germline ends. Germline CDR1 reads KGHSH; CDR2 reads LQKENI. The CDR3 consists of 13 residues. DNA of the CDR3: TGTGCCAGCTCAACGAGGAGCTCCTACGAGCAGTACTTC. Protein product: CASSTRSSYEQYF.

This clonotype came up many times. This rearrangement joins TRBV12-3 or TRBV12-4 to TRBJ2-5; 8 bases are a match to TRBD1. Trimming at V came to 6 bases and at J to 2 bases, leaving 5 bases not matched to a gene. The CDR3 length is 14 residues. CDR3 in DNA: TGTGCCAGCAGAAGGGACAGGAGACAAGAGACCCAGTACTTC. It is translated as CASRRDRRQETQYF.

This chain connects TRBV20-1 to TRBJ1-5; D uncertain. The germline gives CDR1 DFQATT, CDR2 SNEGSKA (reference sequence). CDR3 length: 14 amino acids. Trimming pared 3 bases from V and 2 bases from J, leaving 11 bases between. The CDR3 DNA follows: TGCAGTGCTAGGTCTGGGAGTGGCAATCAGCCCCAGCATTTT. Amino acid sequence: CSARSGSGNQPQHF.

J is TRBJ2-3 and V is TRBV7-6; the match to TRBD2 covers 9 bases. The CDR3 sequence is 16 residues long. The germline V gene has CDR1 SGHVS and CDR2 FNYEAQ. The ends lost 5 bases at V and 4 bases at J; junction bases unmatched: 10. The CDR3 is CASSPLSAGGPDTQYF. The CDR3 DNA reads TGTGCCAGCAGCCCCCTCTCTGCGGGAGGGCCAGATACGCAGTATTTT.

The V and J genes are TRBV5-1 and TRBJ2-1; the D is unclear. The CDR3 sequence is 14 residues long. V was trimmed by 0 bases and J by 6 bases, leaving 10 bases between them. The germline V gene encodes CDR1 SGHRS and CDR2 YFSETQ. CDR3 amino acids: CASSLGVPSNEQFF. The CDR3, as DNA: TGCGCCAGCAGCTTGGGGGTTCCGAGCAATGAGCAGTTCTTC.

This clonotype has a count of ten or more. This chain connects TRBV6-2 or TRBV6-3 to TRBJ2-7, with D perhaps matching TRBD1 (5 bases). The germline V and J ends were trimmed by 2 bases and 6 bases, with 17 bases remaining between them. Germline assignment: CDR1 MNHEY and CDR2 SVGEGT. This CDR3 region has 15 residues. DNA for the CDR3: TGTGCCAGCAGTTACACCCTGGGATGGGGCTCCGAGCAGTACTTC. It is translated as CASSYTLGWGSEQYF.

There are many counts of this clonotype. This chain joins TRBV20-1 and TRBJ2-1, with D possibly TRBD1 on 6 matching bases. Germline CDR1 reads DFQATT; CDR2 reads SNEGSKA (reference sequence). The ends were cut back, 4 bases at V and 6 bases at J, with 22 bases in the middle. The CDR3 length is 16 residues. CDR3 sequence: CSATTVTGRRPNEQFF. DNA for the CDR3: TGCAGTGCTACAACCGTGACAGGCCGCCGTCCCAATGAGCAGTTCTTC.

The chain links TRBV11-2 to TRBJ1-1; D is ambiguous. This CDR3 contains 15 residues. CDR1 is SGHAT, CDR2 FQNNGV, per germline. V shed 5 bases and J shed 5 bases, with 18 bases lying between them. The CDR3 region has the DNA TGTGCCAGCAGCCCAATAGGGCGGCCAGGAACTGAAGCTTTCTTT. Its translation: CASSPIGRPGTEAFF. Full variable domain (rest looked up from reference TRBV11-2 and TRBJ1-1): EAGVAQSPRYKIIEKRQSVAFWCNPISGHATLYWYQQILGQGPKLLIQFQNNGVVDDSQLPKDRFSAERLKGVDSTLKIQPAKLEDSAVYLCASSPIGRPGTEAFFGQGTRLTVV.